This T cell receptor beta chain was documented in a study of response to subunit inactivated influenza vaccine. Regarding the study as a whole: Only a handful of new T cells, the authors suggested, are recruited with each seasonal influenza vaccination.

Via MiXCR, TCRdb re-called the RT-PCR reads, giving one row per CDR3 protein. The sample has 400,000 to 650,000 distinct CDR3 sequences, roughly 7.6% seen once; the top ten hold around 13%. The CDR3 totals 13 residues. V was pared by 7 bases and J by 5 bases, with 14 bases between. In germline, CDR1 is LNHDA, CDR2 SQIVND (reference sequence). Worth noting for this clonotype: Its target is unknown.

V is TRBV19 and J is TRBJ1-2; no firm D call. The origin of this receptor is a man between 50 and 70 years old who received an inactivated influenza vaccine. Sequencing used PBMCs from blood, obtained roughly 24 months after vaccination. The CDR3 loop is CASTLTESYGYTF. The CDR3 DNA follows: TGTGCCAGTACCCTGACGGAAAGTTATGGCTACACCTTC.